This TCR beta chain was retrieved from a study of T cells in Graves' hyperthyroidism and ophthalmopathy (dated by TCRdb to 2018 to 2020). Broadly, across the study: Peripheral blood samples were taken at the time of initial diagnosis, prior to any treatment. To identify TCR V-J signatures that set the groups apart, the researchers used a discovery cohort of more than 95 patients, made up of roughly 40 with Graves' ophthalmopathy and some 55 with stable Graves' hyperthyroidism. An independent validation cohort of around 20 hyperthyroidism patients and approximately 16 patients who later progressed to ophthalmopathy tested prospective prediction of ophthalmopathy. For training and testing, the 80 to 100 patients in the discovery cohort were randomly divided in a 7:3 ratio. Thyroid tissue and blood T-cell repertoires from about six Graves' hyperthyroidism patients were also compared in the study. Following sampling, methimazole starting at 30 mg daily was given to hyperthyroidism patients, and high-dose intravenous methylprednisolone was given to ophthalmopathy patients. According to the paper, TCR Vbeta CDR3 sequencing was carried out on about 140 peripheral blood samples, which came from some 41 ophthalmopathy, around 74 hyperthyroidism and approximately 17 progressor patients. Overall results and qualifications from the work: No statistical method was used to set the sample size in advance, and investigators knew the group allocation. Ophthalmopathy was separated from stable hyperthyroidism by a 13 V-J signature model, with over 85% sensitivity and just over 81% specificity obtained in cross-validation and 80%/75% obtained in testing. Most expanded thyroid clonotypes (frequency above 0.001) were also detected in blood, suggesting blood repertoires may reflect thyroid immune responses. In validation, the model predicted progression to ophthalmopathy a median of 6.5 months before onset, with roughly 71% sensitivity and just under 75% specificity.

From cysteine to phenylalanine, the CDR3 is 11 amino acids long. The DNA shown is the 33-base CDR3, in frame from base 1. CDR1 and CDR2, looked up from the germline V gene, are SQVTM and ANQGSEA. The V end loses 7 bases and the J end loses 2 bases, and a stretch of 9 bases separates them. The TCR beta CDR3 regions were amplified from RNA transcripts. The first round of RT-PCR for the TCR CDR3 was performed with the HTBI primer set and the Qiagen OneStep RT-PCR kit. The libraries were constructed in a second round of multiplex PCR and then size-selected and purified. Paired-end sequencing of the libraries was performed with 100 bp reads on an Illumina HiSeq2000. The original methods were these. SOAPnuke was used to process the raw data, throwing out any read that contained adapters or uncalled bases, had a mean Phred below 15, or lacked an exact constant-primer or identifier match. COPE v1.2.5 was used to merge high-quality paired reads, and clonotypes were defined as unique nucleotide sequences. MiTCR v1.1 was used to align clonotypes to the IMGT TRBV, TRBD and TRBJ reference segments. Only V-J combinations with frequency above 0.0001, covering roughly 99% of repertoires, were analysed. A TCS score was defined as the ratio between F50 (clonal expansion) and ExV (chaos), using BLOSUM62-based TCRdist between CDR3 peptides within each V-J. Welch's t-statistics and random forest reduced roughly 540 V-J features to some 14, which were used in a naive Bayes classifier (R e1071). TCRdb reprocessed the public reads (quality trimming at Q25 with fastp, clone calling with MiXCR) and kept in-frame beta chains. Under each unique CDR3 protein, matching rows form one entry showing the most common genes and DNA. These V and J calls rely on TCRdb rather than the paper's analysis. The sample table holds about 210,000 distinct CDR3 sequences, of which about 17% were seen once. The top ten clones comprise around 47% of the sample.

This clonotype was detected only once. The target of this receptor is not known. The sample holds no much larger clone one base away, and base qualities are not on file. One read is thin evidence. Stable Graves' hyperthyroidism was defined as the absence of progression to ophthalmopathy over 18 months of follow-up. Hyperthyroidism patients were newly diagnosed, with disease duration under 2 months, and aged 18 to 65 years. Exclusion was applied to patients with uncontrolled infections, other autoimmune diseases, pregnancy or lactation. Clinical symptoms, serum thyroxine and TRAb, thyroid ultrasound, and orbital computed tomography formed the basis for the diagnoses. PBMCs were separated from 10 ml of fresh peripheral blood using Ficoll-Paque density gradient centrifugation. Total RNA was extracted with Trizol reagent, and quality was checked on an Agilent 2100 Bioanalyzer.

The receptor comes from a man in his forties or fifties with Graves' hyperthyroidism. The sample was blood. The sequence is built from TRBV29-1 and TRBJ2-7, with an unclear D gene assignment. The CDR3 sequence is CSAGGPYEQYF. The base sequence is TGCAGCGCCGGTGGACCCTACGAGCAGTACTTC.